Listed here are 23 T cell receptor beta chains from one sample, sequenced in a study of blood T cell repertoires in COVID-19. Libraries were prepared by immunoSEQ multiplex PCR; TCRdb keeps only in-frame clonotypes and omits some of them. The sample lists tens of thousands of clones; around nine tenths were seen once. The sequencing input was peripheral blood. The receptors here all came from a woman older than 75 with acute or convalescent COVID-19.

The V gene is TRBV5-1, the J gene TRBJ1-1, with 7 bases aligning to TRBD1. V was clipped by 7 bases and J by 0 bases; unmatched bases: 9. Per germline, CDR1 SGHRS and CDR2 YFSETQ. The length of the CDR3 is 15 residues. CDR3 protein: CASSGADRMNTEAFF. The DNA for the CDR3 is TGCGCCAGCTCCGGGGCGGACAGGATGAACACTGAAGCTTTCTTT.

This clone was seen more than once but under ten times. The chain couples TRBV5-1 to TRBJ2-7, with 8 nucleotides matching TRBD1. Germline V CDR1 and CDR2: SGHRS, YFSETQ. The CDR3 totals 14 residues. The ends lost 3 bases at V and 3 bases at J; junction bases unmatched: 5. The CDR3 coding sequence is TGCGCCAGCAGCTACGGACAGGGTAACTACGAGCAGTACTTC. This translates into CASSYGQGNYEQYF.

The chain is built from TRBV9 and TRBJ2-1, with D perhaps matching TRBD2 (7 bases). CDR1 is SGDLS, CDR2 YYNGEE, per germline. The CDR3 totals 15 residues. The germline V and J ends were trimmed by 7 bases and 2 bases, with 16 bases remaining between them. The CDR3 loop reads CASDPGGPAYNEQFF. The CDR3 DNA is TGTGCCAGCGACCCCGGGGGGCCCGCCTACAATGAGCAGTTCTTC. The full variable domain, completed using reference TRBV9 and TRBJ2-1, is DSGVTQTPKHLITATGQRVTLRCSPRSGDLSVYWYQQSLDQGLQFLIQYYNGEERAKGNILERFSAQQFPDLHSELNLSSLELGDSALYFCASDPGGPAYNEQFFGPGTRLTVL.

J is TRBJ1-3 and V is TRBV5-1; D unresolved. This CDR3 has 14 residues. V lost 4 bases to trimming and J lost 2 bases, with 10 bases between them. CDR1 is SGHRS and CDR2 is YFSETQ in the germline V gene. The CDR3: CASSGGLAGNTIYF. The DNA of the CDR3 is TGCGCCAGCAGCGGAGGCCTCGCTGGAAACACCATATATTTT.

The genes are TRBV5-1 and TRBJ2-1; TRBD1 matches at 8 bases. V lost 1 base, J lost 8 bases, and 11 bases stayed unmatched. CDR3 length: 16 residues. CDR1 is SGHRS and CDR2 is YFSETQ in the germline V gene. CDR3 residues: CASSLSSGQGIYEQFF. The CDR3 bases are TGCGCCAGCAGCTTGTCCTCCGGACAGGGAATCTATGAGCAGTTCTTC.

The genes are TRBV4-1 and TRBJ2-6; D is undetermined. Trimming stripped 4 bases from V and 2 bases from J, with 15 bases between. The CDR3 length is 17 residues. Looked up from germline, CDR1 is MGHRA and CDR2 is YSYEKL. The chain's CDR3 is CASSPKLLEAGANVLTF. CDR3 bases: TGCGCCAGCAGCCCAAAACTACTCGAGGCTGGGGCCAACGTCCTGACTTTC.

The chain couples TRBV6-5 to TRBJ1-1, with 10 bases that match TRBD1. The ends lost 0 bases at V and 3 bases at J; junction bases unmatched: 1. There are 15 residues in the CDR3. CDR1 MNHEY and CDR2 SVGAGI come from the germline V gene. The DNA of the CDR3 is TGTGCCAGCAGTTACTCCGGACAGGGGGACACTGAAGCTTTCTTT. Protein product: CASSYSGQGDTEAFF.

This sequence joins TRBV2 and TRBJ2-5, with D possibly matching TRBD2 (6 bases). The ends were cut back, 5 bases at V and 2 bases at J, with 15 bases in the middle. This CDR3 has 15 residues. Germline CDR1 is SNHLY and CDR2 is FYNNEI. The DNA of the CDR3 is TGTGCCAGCAGTATCCCCATAGCGGAACAAGAGACCCAGTACTTC. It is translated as CASSIPIAEQETQYF.

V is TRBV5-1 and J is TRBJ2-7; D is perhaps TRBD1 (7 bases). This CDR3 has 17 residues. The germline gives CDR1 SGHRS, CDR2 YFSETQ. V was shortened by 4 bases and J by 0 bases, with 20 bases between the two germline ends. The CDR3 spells CASSGLRPGQYSYEQYF. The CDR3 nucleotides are TGCGCCAGCAGCGGACTAAGGCCGGGACAGTACTCCTACGAGCAGTACTTC.

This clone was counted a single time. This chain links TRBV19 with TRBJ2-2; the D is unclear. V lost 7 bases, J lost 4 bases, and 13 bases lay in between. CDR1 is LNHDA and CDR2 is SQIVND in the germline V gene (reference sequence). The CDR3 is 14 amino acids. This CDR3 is CASNEASLTGELFF. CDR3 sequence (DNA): TGTGCCAGTAATGAGGCATCGCTCACCGGGGAGCTGTTTTTT. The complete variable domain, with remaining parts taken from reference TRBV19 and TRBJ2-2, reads DGGITQSPKYLFRKEGQNVTLSCEQNLNHDAMYWYRQDPGQGLRLIYYSQIVNDFQKGDIAEGYSVSREKKESFPLTVTSAQKNPTAFYLCASNEASLTGELFFGEGSRLTVL.

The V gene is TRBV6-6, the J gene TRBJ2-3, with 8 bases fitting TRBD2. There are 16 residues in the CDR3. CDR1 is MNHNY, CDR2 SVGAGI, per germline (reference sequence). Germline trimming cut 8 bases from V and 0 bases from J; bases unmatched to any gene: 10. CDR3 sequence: CASDGRGVRSTDTQYF. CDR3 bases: TGTGCCAGCGACGGGCGGGGGGTTAGAAGCACAGATACGCAGTATTTT.

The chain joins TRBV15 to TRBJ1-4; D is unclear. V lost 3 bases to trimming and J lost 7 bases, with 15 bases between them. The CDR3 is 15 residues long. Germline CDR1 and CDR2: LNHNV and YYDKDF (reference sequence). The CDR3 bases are TGTGCCACCAGCAGGACGTCGGGAAACGGTGAAAAACTGTTTTTT. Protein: CATSRTSGNGEKLFF.

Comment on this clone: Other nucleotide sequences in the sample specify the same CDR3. The CDR3 here is CASSFGRGYNEQFF. CDR3 coding DNA: TGTGCCAGCAGCTTCGGCAGGGGCTACAATGAGCAGTTCTTC. The V call is TRBV7-2, the J call TRBJ2-1, with TRBD1 as a possible D gene (6 bases). Trimming took off 3 bases at V and 3 bases at J, with 9 bases between the two ends. This CDR3 spans 14 amino acids. Per the germline V gene, CDR1 is SGHTA and CDR2 is FQGNSA.

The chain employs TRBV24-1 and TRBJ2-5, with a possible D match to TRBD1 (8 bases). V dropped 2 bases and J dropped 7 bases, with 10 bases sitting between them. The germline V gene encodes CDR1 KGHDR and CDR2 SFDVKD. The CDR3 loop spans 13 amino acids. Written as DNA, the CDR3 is TGTGCCACCAGTGATTACAGGGGGGGGACCCAGTACTTC. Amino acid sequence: CATSDYRGGTQYF.

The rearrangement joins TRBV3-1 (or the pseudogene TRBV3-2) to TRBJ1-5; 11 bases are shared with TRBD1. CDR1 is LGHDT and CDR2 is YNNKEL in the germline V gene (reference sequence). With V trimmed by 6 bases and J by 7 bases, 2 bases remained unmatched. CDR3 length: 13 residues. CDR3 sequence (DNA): TGTGCCAGCAGTGGGACAGGGGGGCAGCCCCAGCATTTT. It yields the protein CASSGTGGQPQHF.

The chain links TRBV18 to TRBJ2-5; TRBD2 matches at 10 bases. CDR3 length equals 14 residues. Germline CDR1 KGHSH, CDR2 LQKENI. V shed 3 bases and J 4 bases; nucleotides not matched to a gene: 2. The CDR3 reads CASSPSGGAETQYF. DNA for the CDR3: TGTGCCAGCTCACCGAGCGGGGGGGCAGAGACCCAGTACTTC. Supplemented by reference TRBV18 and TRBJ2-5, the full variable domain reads NAGVMQNPRHLVRRRGQEARLRCSPMKGHSHVYWYRQLPEEGLKFMVYLQKENIIDESGMPKERFSAEFPKEGPSILRIQQVVRGDSAAYFCASSPSGGAETQYFGPGTRLLVL.

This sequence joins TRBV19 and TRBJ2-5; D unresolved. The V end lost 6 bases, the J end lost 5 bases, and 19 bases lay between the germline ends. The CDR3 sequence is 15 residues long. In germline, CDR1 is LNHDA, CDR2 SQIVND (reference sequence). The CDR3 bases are TGTGCCAGTAGGGGCCGAGATACGCGTTGGGAGACCCAGTACTTC. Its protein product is CASRGRDTRWETQYF.

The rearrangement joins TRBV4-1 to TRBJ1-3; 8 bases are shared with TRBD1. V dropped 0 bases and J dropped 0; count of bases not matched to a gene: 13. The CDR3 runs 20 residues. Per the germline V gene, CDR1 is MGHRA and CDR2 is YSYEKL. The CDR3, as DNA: TGCGCCAGCAGCCAAGATTCTAGGGAGAGACAGGGGCGCTCTGGAAACACCATATATTTT. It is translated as CASSQDSRERQGRSGNTIYF.

CDR3 sequence: CASSPPTSGGAYNEQFF. The CDR3 DNA reads TGTGCCAGCAGCCCCCCCACTAGCGGGGGGGCCTACAATGAGCAGTTCTTC. The V gene is TRBV11-3, the J gene TRBJ2-1; 13 nucleotides match TRBD2. The CDR3 sequence is 17 residues long. V dropped 5 bases and J dropped 2; count of bases not matched to a gene: 6. Germline CDR1 is SGHNT and CDR2 is YENEEA. Looking up the rest from reference TRBV11-3 and TRBJ2-1 gives the full variable domain: EAGVVQSPRYKIIEKKQPVAFWCNPISGHNTLYWYLQNLGQGPELLIRYENEEAVDDSQLPKDRFSAERLKGVDSTLKIQPAELGDSAVYLCASSPPTSGGAYNEQFFGPGTRLTVL.

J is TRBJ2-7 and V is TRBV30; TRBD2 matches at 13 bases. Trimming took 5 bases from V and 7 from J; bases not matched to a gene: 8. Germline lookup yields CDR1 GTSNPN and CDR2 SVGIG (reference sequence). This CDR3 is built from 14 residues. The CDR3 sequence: CAWLRTSGGGEQYF. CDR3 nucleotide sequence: TGTGCCTGGCTCCGGACTAGCGGGGGCGGAGAGCAGTACTTC.

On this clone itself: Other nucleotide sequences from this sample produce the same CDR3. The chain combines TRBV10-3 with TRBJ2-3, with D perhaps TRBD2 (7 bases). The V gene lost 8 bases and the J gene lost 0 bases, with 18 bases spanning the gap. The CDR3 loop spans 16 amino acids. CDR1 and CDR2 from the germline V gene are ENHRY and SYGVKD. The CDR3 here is CAIRGGRGPSTDTQYF. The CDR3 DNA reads TGTGCCATCCGCGGCGGGCGGGGGCCAAGCACAGATACGCAGTATTTT.

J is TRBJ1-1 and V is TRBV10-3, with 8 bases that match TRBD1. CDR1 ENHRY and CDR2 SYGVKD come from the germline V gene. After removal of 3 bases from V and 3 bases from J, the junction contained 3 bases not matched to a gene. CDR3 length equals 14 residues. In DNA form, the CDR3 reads TGTGCCATCAGTGACAGGGGGCTGGACACTGAAGCTTTCTTT. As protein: CAISDRGLDTEAFF.

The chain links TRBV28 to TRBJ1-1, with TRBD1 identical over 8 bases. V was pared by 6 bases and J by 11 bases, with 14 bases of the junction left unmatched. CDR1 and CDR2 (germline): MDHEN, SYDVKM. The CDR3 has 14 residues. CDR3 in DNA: TGTGCCAGCAGCCGATCGTCCAGGGGGCGCGGGGCTTTCTTT. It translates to CASSRSSRGRGAFF.